Following are 26 T cell receptor beta chains from one sample sequenced in a study of OX40 agonist ivuxolimab in advanced cancers. The repertoire was sequenced with immunoSEQ multiplex PCR; TCRdb's copy has only in-frame clones and lacks some. In the table there are 65,000 to 95,000 clones, 91% of which are singletons. The sample consisted of CD4+ or CD8+ T cells sorted from blood, taken in a trial of the OX40 agonist ivuxolimab. Every receptor here comes from an adult with an advanced solid tumor such as melanoma, head and neck, liver or kidney cancer.

For the CDR3, the DNA is TGTGCCAGCTCAGCCTTGGGAGGGGAGGAGACCCAGTACTTC. It is translated as CASSALGGEETQYF. The rearrangement joins TRBV18 to TRBJ2-5; 7 bases match TRBD2. From germline, CDR1 is KGHSH and CDR2 LQKENI. With V trimmed by 5 bases and J by 5 bases, 8 bases remained unmatched. This CDR3 is 14 amino acids long.

The chain is built from TRBV11-2 and TRBJ2-1; D is unclear. Between the trimmed V and J ends, which lost 0 bases and 4 bases, there was a span of 7 bases. In germline, CDR1 is SGHAT, CDR2 FQNNGV. The CDR3 has 14 residues. CDR3: CASSLETSYNEQFF. The CDR3, as DNA: TGTGCCAGCAGCTTAGAGACTTCTTACAATGAGCAGTTCTTC. Variable domain in full (rest from reference TRBV11-2 and TRBJ2-1): EAGVAQSPRYKIIEKRQSVAFWCNPISGHATLYWYQQILGQGPKLLIQFQNNGVVDDSQLPKDRFSAERLKGVDSTLKIQPAKLEDSAVYLCASSLETSYNEQFFGPGTRLTVL.

The chain is built from TRBV11-2 and TRBJ2-5; 11 bases map to TRBD2. The CDR3 length is 16 residues. Germline CDR1 and CDR2: SGHAT and FQNNGV. V shed 5 bases, J shed 5 bases, and the junction held 10 bases outside the gene matches. The CDR3 loop reads CASSLSLAGVGETQYF. The CDR3, as DNA: TGTGCCAGCAGCCTGTCACTAGCGGGAGTAGGGGAGACCCAGTACTTC.

This chain uses TRBV5-1 with TRBJ2-3, with no clear D. This CDR3 has 14 amino acids. V was pared by 0 bases and J by 3 bases, with 8 bases between. Germline V gene sequence: CDR1 SGHRS, CDR2 YFSETQ. The CDR3 spells CASSLEFGTDTQYF. CDR3 nucleotides: TGCGCCAGCAGCTTGGAGTTTGGGACAGATACGCAGTATTTT.

This rearrangement joins TRBV29-1 to TRBJ1-5; TRBD1 is a possible D gene (5 bases). Deletions cut 7 bases from V and 3 bases from J, with 13 bases between. This CDR3 region has 13 residues. The germline V gene has CDR1 SQVTM and CDR2 ANQGSEA. Here the CDR3 reads CSAEGSYNQPQHF. Written as DNA, the CDR3 is TGCAGCGCCGAGGGGTCTTACAATCAGCCCCAGCATTTT.

This chain links TRBV2 with TRBJ2-7; D is possibly TRBD2 (6 bases). The germline V gene has CDR1 SNHLY and CDR2 FYNNEI. The CDR3 consists of 12 residues. Trimming pared 11 bases from V and 5 bases from J, leaving 16 bases between. The CDR3 DNA sequence: TGTGCCTCCGGGCGGGGCACCAACGAGCAGTACTTC. Residues: CASGRGTNEQYF.

This clone was seen just once. The chain employs TRBV25-1 and TRBJ1-5; weak D call: TRBD1 (6 bases). CDR3 length: 14 amino acids. The V gene's germline CDR1 is MGHDK and CDR2 SYGVNS. Trimming left V 8 bases short and J 5 bases short, with 16 bases between. CDR3: CASQAQGIHQPQHF. The CDR3 DNA reads as TGTGCCAGCCAAGCTCAGGGGATCCATCAGCCCCAGCATTTT.

The V call is TRBV5-8, the J call TRBJ2-3; TRBD1 matches at 8 bases. Germline values: CDR1 SGHTS, CDR2 YDEGEE. J lost 5 bases, V lost 0 bases, and 5 bases had no gene match. CDR3 size: 15 residues. CDR3 residues: CASSLAGQGGDTQYF. The CDR3 DNA is TGTGCCAGCAGCTTGGCCGGACAGGGTGGAGATACGCAGTATTTT. Complete variable domain (other parts from reference TRBV5-8 and TRBJ2-3): EAGVTQSPTHLIKTRGQQATLRCSPISGHTSVYWYQQALGLGLQFLLWYDEGEERNRGNFPPRFSGRQFPNYSSELNVNALELEDSALYLCASSLAGQGGDTQYFGPGTRLTVL.

The chain carries TRBV9 and TRBJ2-3, with TRBD2 identical over 7 bases. The CDR3 length is 15 residues. J lost 5 bases, V lost 2 bases, and 8 bases had no gene match. Germline values: CDR1 SGDLS, CDR2 YYNGEE. CDR3 amino acids: CASSVGREIRDTQYF. In DNA form, the CDR3 reads TGTGCCAGCAGCGTCGGGCGGGAGATCAGAGATACGCAGTATTTT.

The rearrangement joins TRBV11-3 to TRBJ1-1, with a tentative D call TRBD1 (5 bases). The ends were cut back, 5 bases at V and 0 bases at J, with 7 bases in the middle. The germline CDR1 and CDR2 sequences are SGHNT and YENEEA. There are 13 residues in the CDR3. The CDR3 spells CASSRRVNTEAFF. DNA for the CDR3: TGTGCCAGCAGCCGCAGGGTGAACACTGAAGCTTTCTTT.

This clone was counted a single time. The CDR3 sequence is CASRSLGGQFF. CDR3 nucleotides: TGTGCCAGCAGGAGCCTGGGGGGGCAGTTCTTC. The genes are TRBV28 and TRBJ2-1; a possible D gene is TRBD2 (6 bases). This CDR3 has 11 residues. Looked up from germline, CDR1 is MDHEN and CDR2 is SYDVKM. V gave up 6 bases and J gave up 12 bases, with 12 bases separating them.

V is TRBV29-1 and J is TRBJ2-7, with D tentatively TRBD2 (5 bases). The germline V gene has CDR1 SQVTM and CDR2 ANQGSEA. The CDR3 is 13 residues long. The V and J ends lost 7 bases and 6 bases respectively, with 19 bases between them. The CDR3 sequence: CSARGVGSGEQYF. The CDR3, as DNA: TGCAGCGCCCGGGGAGTAGGGTCGGGCGAGCAGTACTTC.

V is TRBV27 and J is TRBJ2-7; 14 bases line up with TRBD2. This CDR3 has 14 residues. Trimming took 5 bases from V and 6 from J; bases not matched to a gene: 3. The germline gives CDR1 MNHEY, CDR2 SMNVEV (reference sequence). CDR3 in amino acids: CASSGTSGRGEQYF. CDR3 sequence (DNA): TGTGCCAGCAGTGGGACTAGCGGGAGAGGCGAGCAGTACTTC.

The chain links TRBV6-4 to TRBJ2-7; D is uncertain. The CDR3 is 14 residues long. V was trimmed by 1 base and J by 2 bases, leaving 9 bases between them. The germline V gene has CDR1 MRHNA and CDR2 SNTAGT. In DNA, the CDR3 is TGTGCCAGCAGTGACTGGCCCTCAGCCTACGAGCAGTACTTC. Its translation: CASSDWPSAYEQYF.

The rearrangement links TRBV27 to TRBJ1-6; 9 bases align to TRBD1. V was pared by 2 bases and J by 8 bases, with 13 bases of the junction left unmatched. This CDR3 spans 18 amino acids. In germline, CDR1 is MNHEY, CDR2 SMNVEV (reference sequence). The CDR3 spells CASSLIPPGQGRYSPLHF. The DNA for the CDR3 is TGTGCCAGCAGTTTAATCCCCCCGGGACAGGGTCGGTATTCACCCCTCCACTTT.

This chain joins TRBV18 and TRBJ1-2, with D maybe TRBD1 (6 bases). The V and J ends lost 3 bases and 0 bases respectively, with 11 bases between them. The CDR3 is 15 residues long. Germline assignment: CDR1 KGHSH and CDR2 LQKENI. The CDR3: CASSPTDRSNYGYTF. The CDR3 region has the DNA TGTGCCAGCTCACCGACGGACAGATCTAACTATGGCTACACCTTC.

For the CDR3, the DNA is TGTGCCAGCAGTCCCTTTACACATATCAGCACAGATACGCAGTATTTT. Translating it yields CASSPFTHISTDTQYF. This chain connects TRBV28 to TRBJ2-3; D is uncertain. Germline V gene lookup returns CDR1 MDHEN and CDR2 SYDVKM. Trimming removed 5 bases at V and 0 bases at J, with 15 bases between. The CDR3 runs to 16 residues. Combining the CDR3 with reference TRBV28 and TRBJ2-3 gives the whole variable domain DVKVTQSSRYLVKRTGEKVFLECVQDMDHENMFWYRQDPGLGLRLIYFSYDVKMKEKGDIPEGYSVSREKKERFSLILESASTNQTSMYLCASSPFTHISTDTQYFGPGTRLTVL.

This chain joins TRBV10-1 and TRBJ2-5; D is unclear. The CDR3 totals 13 residues. V lost 2 bases to trimming and J lost 1 base, with 5 bases between them. CDR1 is WNHNN, CDR2 SYGVQD, per germline (reference sequence). CDR3 bases: TGCGCCAGCAGTGAGGGACCCCAAGAGACCCAGTACTTC. Residues: CASSEGPQETQYF.

V is TRBV7-9 and J is TRBJ1-1, with D possibly being TRBD1 (6 bases). The germline V gene has CDR1 SEHNR and CDR2 FQNEAQ (reference sequence). This CDR3 is 16 amino acids long. Deletions cut 3 bases from V and 5 bases from J, with 19 bases between. The CDR3 here is CASSFSRGRGGTEAFF. CDR3 nucleotide sequence: TGTGCCAGCAGCTTTAGTCGGGGCAGGGGTGGAACTGAAGCTTTCTTT.

This chain connects TRBV9 to TRBJ1-1; D not resolved. CDR3 length: 15 residues. CDR1 and CDR2 (germline): SGDLS, YYNGEE. Trimming stripped 0 bases from V and 0 bases from J, with 9 bases between. The CDR3 sequence is CASSVVPAMNTEAFF. The DNA for the CDR3 is TGTGCCAGCAGCGTAGTTCCCGCAATGAACACTGAAGCTTTCTTT.

V gene TRBV5-1 combines with J gene TRBJ2-5, with a weak D call TRBD2 (5 bases). Per germline, CDR1 SGHRS and CDR2 YFSETQ. V was pared by 5 bases and J by 1 base, with 12 bases between. The CDR3 runs 14 residues. The CDR3 sequence: CASSPPGSQETQYF. DNA for the CDR3: TGCGCCAGCAGTCCACCGGGAAGCCAAGAGACCCAGTACTTC.

The count of this clone is one. The chain employs TRBV7-2 and TRBJ1-3; D gene ambiguous. The CDR3 spans 15 residues. The germline V gene encodes CDR1 SGHTA and CDR2 FQGNSA. Between the trimmed V and J ends, which lost 1 base and 0 bases, there was a span of 7 bases. The CDR3 protein is CASSLDQSSGNTIYF. For the CDR3, the DNA is TGTGCCAGCAGCTTAGACCAGTCCTCTGGAAACACCATATATTTT.

CDR3 loop: CASSKEKDRPYEQYF. In nucleotides, the CDR3 is TGTGCCAGCAGCAAAGAGAAAGACAGGCCCTACGAGCAGTACTTC. This chain connects TRBV21-1 to TRBJ2-7; TRBD1 was called by the table and not checked on the DNA. TRBV21-1 is a pseudogene locus. The CDR3 is 15 residues long.

This clone occurred once. The chain combines TRBV10-3 with TRBJ2-5, with TRBD2 identical over 9 bases. With 4 bases clipped from V and 1 base from J, the junction kept 4 bases outside the gene matches. The CDR3 is 15 amino acids. Germline assignment: CDR1 ENHRY and CDR2 SYGVKD. In DNA, the CDR3 is TGTGCCATCAGTGCGTCTAGCGGGATCCAAGAGACCCAGTACTTC. The encoded protein is CAISASSGIQETQYF.

The chain links TRBV7-2 to TRBJ1-3, with no clear D. The CDR3 is 16 residues long. The germline gives CDR1 SGHTA, CDR2 FQGNSA. Deletions cut 3 bases from V and 4 bases from J, with 16 bases between. The CDR3 DNA reads as TGTGCCAGCAGCTTCCCGGTAAGGGATCCCGGAAACACCATATATTTT. This translates into CASSFPVRDPGNTIYF. The full variable domain, with the rest looked up from reference TRBV7-2 and TRBJ1-3, is GAGVSQSPSNKVTEKGKDVELRCDPISGHTALYWYRQSLGQGLEFLIYFQGNSAPDKSGLPSDRFSAERTGGSVSTLTIQRTQQEDSAVYLCASSFPVRDPGNTIYFGEGSWLTVV.

The chain carries TRBV7-9 and TRBJ1-3, with D tentatively TRBD1 (6 bases). Trimming cost V 5 bases and J 7 bases, with 15 bases left between them. This CDR3 is built from 14 residues. From germline, CDR1 is SEHNR and CDR2 FQNEAQ (reference sequence). The CDR3: CASSPEGVRNTIYF. The CDR3 DNA sequence: TGTGCCAGCAGCCCTGAGGGGGTTAGGAACACCATATATTTT.